This TCR beta chain emerged from a study of cytomegalovirus exposure and HLA in healthy donors. Study observations and caveats: TCR beta chains associated with HLA were, in a later analysis, more clonally expanded than equally common others. Segments of the TCR beta V type were, in most cases, productive about 90% or about 30% of the time in an earlier analysis.

Vbeta (60) and Jbeta (13) primers were used in the PCR. Repertoires were generated with immunoSEQ multiplex PCR, while TCRdb's copy carries only in-frame clones and drops some. The sample has about 140,000 clones, about 80% seen once. Details on this clone: Its target is not known.

The source of this sequence is a woman between 55 and 75 years old in good health and CMV-seropositive. The sample comprised PBMCs.

CDR3 region: CASSSPLRRGNYNEQFF. CDR3 sequence (DNA): TGTGCCAGCAGTTCCCCCCTCCGGCGGGGAAATTACAATGAGCAGTTCTTC. The V and J genes are TRBV28 and TRBJ2-1; the D gene is possibly TRBD2 (6 bases). Germline V CDR1 and CDR2: MDHEN, SYDVKM. V gave up 4 bases and J gave up 4 bases, with 20 bases separating them. This CDR3 has 17 residues.